The entry below describes one T cell receptor (beta chain). The sample comes from a study of blood T cell repertoires in COVID-19. This CDR3 region has 15 residues. The germline gives CDR1 LNHDA, CDR2 SQIVND (reference sequence). Trimming shortened V by 4 bases and J by 4 bases, and 15 bases separated the two germline ends. The data were produced by immunoSEQ multiplex PCR, yet TCRdb's version contains in-frame clones alone and is incomplete. The sample carries fewer than 350,000 clones, 85% recorded once. The rearrangement uses TRBV19 and TRBJ2-3; D gene unclear. Sequenced input: peripheral blood. The receptor comes from a human donor in a cohort sampled during active COVID-19. For the CDR3, the DNA is TGTGCCAGTAGTAGGCAGGTAGGCAAGGCAGATACGCAGTATTTT. It is translated as CASSRQVGKADTQYF.